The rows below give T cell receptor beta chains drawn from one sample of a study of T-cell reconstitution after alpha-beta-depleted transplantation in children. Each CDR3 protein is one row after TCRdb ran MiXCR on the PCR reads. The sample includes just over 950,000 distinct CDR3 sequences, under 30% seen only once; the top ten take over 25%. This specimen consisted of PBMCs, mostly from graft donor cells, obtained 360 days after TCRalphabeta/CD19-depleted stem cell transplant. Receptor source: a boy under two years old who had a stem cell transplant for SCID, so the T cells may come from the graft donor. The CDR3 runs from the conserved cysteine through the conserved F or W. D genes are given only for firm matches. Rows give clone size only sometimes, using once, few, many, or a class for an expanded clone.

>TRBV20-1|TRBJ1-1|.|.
TGCAGTGCTAGGGGATCTGGGAGGGAAGCTTTCTTT
CSARGSGREAFF
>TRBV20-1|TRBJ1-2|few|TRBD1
TGCAGTGCTAGGACAGGGGCCTATGGCTACACCTTC
CSARTGAYGYTF
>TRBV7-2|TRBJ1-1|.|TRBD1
TGTGCCAGCAGCTTAGTAGGGACAGGGAGGGCTTTCTTT
CASSLVGTGRAFF
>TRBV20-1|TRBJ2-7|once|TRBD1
TGCAGTGCTAGAGTCCATAGACAGGGGGCCATGTACTTC
CSARVHRQGAMYF
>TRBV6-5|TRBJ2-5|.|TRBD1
TGTGCCAGCAGTTTAGCAGGGGGAGAAATAGAGACCCAGTACTTC
CASSLAGGEIETQYF
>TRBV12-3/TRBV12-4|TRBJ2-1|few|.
TGTGCCAGCACCGGAAACAGGGTAGTAAACGCCTACAATGAGCAGTTCTTC
CASTGNRVVNAYNEQFF
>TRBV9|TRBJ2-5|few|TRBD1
TGTGCCAGCAGCGCTCACTCCGGGACAGCTAAAGAGACCCAGTACTTC
CASSAHSGTAKETQYF
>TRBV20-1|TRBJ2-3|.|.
TGCAGTGCTAGAGTCCTCCAGGATGCGCAGTATTTT
CSARVLQDAQYF
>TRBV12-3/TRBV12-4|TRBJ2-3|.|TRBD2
TGTGCCAGCAGTTTACGGCTTCTAGCGGGCCCAGATACGCAGTATTTT
CASSLRLLAGPDTQYF
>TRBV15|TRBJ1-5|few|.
TGTGCCACCAGCAGAGATGGAGCAGGAGGCCAGCCCCAGCATTTT
CATSRDGAGGQPQHF
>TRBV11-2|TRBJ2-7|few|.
TGTGCCAGCAGACCGAGCGGGTCCGTCCAGAACGAGCAGTACTTC
CASRPSGSVQNEQYF
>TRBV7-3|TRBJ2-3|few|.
TGTGCCAGCAGCTCCTCAGGGCTTGATACGCAGTATTTT
CASSSSGLDTQYF
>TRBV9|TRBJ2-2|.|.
TGTGCCAGCAGCCTCAAAACAACACCGAACACCGGGGAGCTGTTTTTT
CASSLKTTPNTGELFF
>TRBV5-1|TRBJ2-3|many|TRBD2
TGCGCCAGCAGCTTTGGAGCGGGGAGGTCAGATACGCAGTATTTT
CASSFGAGRSDTQYF
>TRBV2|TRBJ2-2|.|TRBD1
TGTGCCACCCACCGGGACAGGGACACCGGGGAGCTGTTTTTT
CATHRDRDTGELFF
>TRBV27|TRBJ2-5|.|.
TGTGCCAGCAGTTTAATTCCGGGGTGGTCAGAGACCCAGTACTTC
CASSLIPGWSETQYF
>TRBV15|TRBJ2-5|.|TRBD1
TGTGCCACCAGCCCACGCGACAGGGTTCAAGAGACCCAGTACTTC
CATSPRDRVQETQYF
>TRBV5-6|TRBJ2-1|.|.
TGTGCCAGCAGCTTGGATGAGGTCTATGAGCAGTTCTTC
CASSLDEVYEQFF
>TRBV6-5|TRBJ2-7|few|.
TGTGCCAGCAGTTACTCGAGCGGGACAGAGATCTACGAGCAGTACTTC
CASSYSSGTEIYEQYF
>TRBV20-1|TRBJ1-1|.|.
TGCAGTGCTCATCAGGGGATGAACACTGAAGCTTTCTTT
CSAHQGMNTEAFF
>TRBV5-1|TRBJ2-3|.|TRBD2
TGCGCCAGCAGCTTGGGACTAGCGGCCGACACAGATACGCAGTATTTT
CASSLGLAADTDTQYF